The present TCR beta chain was sequenced within a study of response to subunit inactivated influenza vaccine. Study findings and constraints: Authors suggested that a seasonal influenza vaccination recruits few new T cells each time.

There are a few counts of this clonotype. The antigen is not known. V lost 0 bases and J lost 2; bases outside the gene matches: 4. Looked up from germline, CDR1 is SGDLS and CDR2 is YYNGEE. This CDR3 region has 16 residues. A single record per CDR3 protein comes from TCRdb applying MiXCR to the RT-PCR reads. The sample records 700,000 to 800,000 distinct CDR3 sequences, around a sixth being singletons. The origin of this receptor is a man between 45 and 60 years old who received an inactivated influenza vaccine. The V and J genes are TRBV9 and TRBJ2-3; 9 bases align to TRBD1. The source was PBMCs from blood, collected about 5 days after vaccination. The CDR3 nucleotides are TGTGCCAGCAGCGTAGGTGGACAGGGGATCACAGATACGCAGTATTTT. Translation: CASSVGGQGITDTQYF.